This TCR beta chain stems from a study of post-analysis software for immune sequencing data. Study as a whole: Both relapsing-remitting and secondary progressive multiple sclerosis featured among the disease courses, as did progressive-relapsing multiple sclerosis.

Study results and limitations: For normalized Chao1 diversity, multiple sclerosis patients scored significantly lower than controls did. Roughly 5 TRBV segments (TRBV5-6, TRBV5-1 and TRBV20-1 among them) occurred more frequently in patients than in controls.

This CDR3 region has 18 residues. The V end was cut by 4 bases, the J end by 0 bases, with 17 bases between. Germline assignment: CDR1 SGHDT and CDR2 YYEEEE. On this clonotype: Its antigen is currently unknown.

Unique molecular identifiers were present in the TCR beta cDNA libraries. TCRdb reanalysed the PCR reads using MiXCR and keeps one entry per CDR3 protein. Here the sample spans about 460,000 distinct CDR3 sequences, less than 45% being singletons. The specimen sequenced was blood. The clonotype comes from a girl aged 5-17 years with multiple sclerosis. This chain joins TRBV5-6 and TRBJ2-6; weak D call: TRBD2 (5 bases). The CDR3 nucleotides are TGTGCCAGCAGCCCTCTAGCCACCGTGGACTCTGGGGCCAACGTCCTGACTTTC. Amino acids: CASSPLATVDSGANVLTF.